These 14 T cell receptor beta chains originate from one sample sequenced in a study of T cells in Graves' hyperthyroidism and ophthalmopathy. The CDR3 regions of TCR beta were amplified from RNA transcripts. Using the HTBI primer set, a first-round RT-PCR was run on the TCR CDR3. MiXCR, run by TCRdb on the multiplex PCR reads, gives a single entry per CDR3 protein. The sample lists a few hundred thousand distinct CDR3 sequences, roughly 18% occurring once. The sequenced sample was blood. The receptors stem from a woman in her 50s with Graves' hyperthyroidism.

This clonotype was detected a few times. The chain uses TRBV5-1 and TRBJ2-5, with TRBD2 as a possible D gene (6 bases). Germline CDR1 is SGHRS and CDR2 is YFSETQ. V shed 6 bases and J shed 4 bases, with 19 bases lying between them. CDR3 length equals 15 residues. In DNA, the CDR3 is TGCGCCAGCACACTTGGGTTCGACGGGGGAGAGACCCAGTACTTC. Protein: CASTLGFDGGETQYF.

This clonotype has more than one count but fewer than ten. The V gene is TRBV2, the J gene TRBJ1-6; D not certain. The CDR3 has 15 amino acids. The germline CDR1 and CDR2 sequences are SNHLY and FYNNEI. The germline V and J ends were trimmed by 3 bases and 4 bases, with 10 bases remaining between them. The CDR3 nucleotides are TGTGCCAGCAGTGAGGACGGAGAATATAATTCACCCCTCCACTTT. Translated, it gives CASSEDGEYNSPLHF.

Only a few counts were recorded for this clonotype. The rearrangement uses TRBV12-5 and TRBJ2-3; the match to TRBD1 covers 9 bases. Per germline, CDR1 LGHNT and CDR2 FRNRAP. Trimming took 4 bases from V and 2 from J; bases not matched to a gene: 4. This CDR3 comprises 15 residues. The CDR3 DNA sequence: TGTGCTAGTGGTTGGGGGACAGGGCCCACAGATACGCAGTATTTT. Translation: CASGWGTGPTDTQYF.

The chain joins TRBV2 to TRBJ2-1; TRBD2 agrees at 8 bases. CDR1 SNHLY and CDR2 FYNNEI come from the germline V gene. Unmatched junction bases numbered 6, after V lost 6 bases and J lost 5 bases. The CDR3 sequence is 14 residues long. The DNA for the CDR3 is TGTGCCAGCAGAGGGGCGGGGGGCGACAATGAGCAGTTCTTC. Its translation is CASRGAGGDNEQFF.

This clonotype was seen repeatedly, ten times or more. The CDR3: CASSLDRAETDTQYF. CDR3 bases: TGTGCCAGCAGCTTAGATAGGGCGGAAACAGATACGCAGTATTTT. V gene TRBV11-2 combines with J gene TRBJ2-3, with D hard to call. Germline V CDR1 and CDR2: SGHAT, FQNNGV. V was cut by 0 bases and J by 3 bases, with 10 bases left in between. This CDR3 spans 15 amino acids.

The chain links TRBV28 to TRBJ2-7, with D unresolved. The V end lost 10 bases, the J end lost 6 bases, and 7 bases lay between the germline ends. Germline-derived CDR1 and CDR2 are MDHEN and SYDVKM. The CDR3 totals 9 residues. CDR3 nucleotides: TGTGCCATCCCCCCCGAGCAGTACTTC. Translated: CAIPPEQYF.

The genes are TRBV7-9 and TRBJ2-7; perhaps TRBD1 as D (6 bases). The V gene lost 5 bases and the J gene lost 2 bases, with 10 bases spanning the gap. CDR3 length equals 13 residues. Germline values: CDR1 SEHNR, CDR2 FQNEAQ (reference sequence). The CDR3, as DNA: TGTGCCAGCAGCCTACAGGGCACCTACGAGCAGTACTTC. It yields the protein CASSLQGTYEQYF.

This clonotype was counted a few times. The V call is TRBV5-1, the J call TRBJ2-3; TRBD2 might be the D (5 bases). V dropped 2 bases and J dropped 2 bases, with 9 bases sitting between them. This CDR3 has 14 residues. Germline V lookup: CDR1 SGHRS, CDR2 YFSETQ. Here the CDR3 reads CASSFGLNTDTQYF. DNA of the CDR3: TGCGCCAGCAGCTTTGGACTCAACACAGATACGCAGTATTTT. The full variable domain, rest sourced from reference TRBV5-1 and TRBJ2-3, is KAGVTQTPRYLIKTRGQQVTLSCSPISGHRSVSWYQQTPGQGLQFLFEYFSETQRNKGNFPGRFSGRQFSNSRSEMNVSTLELGDSALYLCASSFGLNTDTQYFGPGTRLTVL.

This chain connects TRBV20-1 to TRBJ2-1, with 10 nucleotides matching TRBD2. V trimming: 5 bases; J trimming: 7 bases; junction bases outside the gene matches: 11. There are 15 residues in the CDR3. Germline CDR1 DFQATT, CDR2 SNEGSKA (reference sequence). The CDR3 spells CSASPSGGGRNEQFF. The DNA of the CDR3 is TGCAGTGCTTCTCCTAGCGGGGGAGGTAGGAATGAGCAGTTCTTC.

The chain carries TRBV2 and TRBJ2-1; D may be TRBD2 (5 bases). Trimming removed 6 bases at V and 4 bases at J, with 16 bases between. Germline V gene lookup returns CDR1 SNHLY and CDR2 FYNNEI. There are 15 residues in the CDR3. The CDR3, as DNA: TGTGCCAGCAGCCGAAGCCGTGGCGGGTACAATGAGCAGTTCTTC. It encodes CASSRSRGGYNEQFF. The full variable domain, completed using reference TRBV2 and TRBJ2-1, is EPEVTQTPSHQVTQMGQEVILRCVPISNHLYFYWYRQILGQKVEFLVSFYNNEISEKSEIFDDQFSVERPDGSNFTLKIRSTKLEDSAMYFCASSRSRGGYNEQFFGPGTRLTVL.

The rearrangement joins TRBV5-1 to TRBJ2-3; D gene ambiguous. The CDR3 sequence is 14 residues long. Germline CDR1 is SGHRS and CDR2 is YFSETQ. With 4 bases removed from V and 4 bases from J, the gap between germline ends came to 13 bases. The CDR3 coding sequence is TGCGCCAGCAGCATCAGCCCTATCGCAGATACGCAGTATTTT. Translation gives CASSISPIADTQYF.

The chain is built from TRBV11-3 and TRBJ2-4, with a possible D match to TRBD2 (6 bases). The CDR3 totals 14 residues. V dropped 5 bases and J dropped 1 base, with 9 bases sitting between them. In germline, CDR1 is SGHNT, CDR2 YENEEA. The CDR3 sequence: CASSPGVAKNIQYF. The CDR3 region has the DNA TGTGCCAGCAGCCCGGGGGTGGCCAAAAACATTCAGTACTTC.

This clonotype was observed a handful of times. The rearrangement joins TRBV9 to TRBJ1-3; TRBD1 agrees at 7 bases. Germline V CDR1 and CDR2: SGDLS, YYNGEE. The CDR3 is 16 residues long. J was trimmed by 0 bases and V by 2 bases; bases with no gene match: 5. CDR3 in amino acids: CASSVSGTASGNTIYF. CDR3 nucleotide sequence: TGTGCCAGCAGCGTCTCCGGGACAGCCTCTGGAAACACCATATATTTT.

This clonotype was observed a few times. The J gene is TRBJ2-7, the V gene TRBV12-3 or TRBV12-4; 12 nucleotides match TRBD2. The V and J ends lost 6 bases and 6 bases, in that order; junction bases with no gene match: 9. This CDR3 is built from 15 residues. The CDR3, as DNA: TGTGCCAGCAGCCCCGGACTAGCGGGAAACGGCGAGCAGTACTTC. Translation: CASSPGLAGNGEQYF.